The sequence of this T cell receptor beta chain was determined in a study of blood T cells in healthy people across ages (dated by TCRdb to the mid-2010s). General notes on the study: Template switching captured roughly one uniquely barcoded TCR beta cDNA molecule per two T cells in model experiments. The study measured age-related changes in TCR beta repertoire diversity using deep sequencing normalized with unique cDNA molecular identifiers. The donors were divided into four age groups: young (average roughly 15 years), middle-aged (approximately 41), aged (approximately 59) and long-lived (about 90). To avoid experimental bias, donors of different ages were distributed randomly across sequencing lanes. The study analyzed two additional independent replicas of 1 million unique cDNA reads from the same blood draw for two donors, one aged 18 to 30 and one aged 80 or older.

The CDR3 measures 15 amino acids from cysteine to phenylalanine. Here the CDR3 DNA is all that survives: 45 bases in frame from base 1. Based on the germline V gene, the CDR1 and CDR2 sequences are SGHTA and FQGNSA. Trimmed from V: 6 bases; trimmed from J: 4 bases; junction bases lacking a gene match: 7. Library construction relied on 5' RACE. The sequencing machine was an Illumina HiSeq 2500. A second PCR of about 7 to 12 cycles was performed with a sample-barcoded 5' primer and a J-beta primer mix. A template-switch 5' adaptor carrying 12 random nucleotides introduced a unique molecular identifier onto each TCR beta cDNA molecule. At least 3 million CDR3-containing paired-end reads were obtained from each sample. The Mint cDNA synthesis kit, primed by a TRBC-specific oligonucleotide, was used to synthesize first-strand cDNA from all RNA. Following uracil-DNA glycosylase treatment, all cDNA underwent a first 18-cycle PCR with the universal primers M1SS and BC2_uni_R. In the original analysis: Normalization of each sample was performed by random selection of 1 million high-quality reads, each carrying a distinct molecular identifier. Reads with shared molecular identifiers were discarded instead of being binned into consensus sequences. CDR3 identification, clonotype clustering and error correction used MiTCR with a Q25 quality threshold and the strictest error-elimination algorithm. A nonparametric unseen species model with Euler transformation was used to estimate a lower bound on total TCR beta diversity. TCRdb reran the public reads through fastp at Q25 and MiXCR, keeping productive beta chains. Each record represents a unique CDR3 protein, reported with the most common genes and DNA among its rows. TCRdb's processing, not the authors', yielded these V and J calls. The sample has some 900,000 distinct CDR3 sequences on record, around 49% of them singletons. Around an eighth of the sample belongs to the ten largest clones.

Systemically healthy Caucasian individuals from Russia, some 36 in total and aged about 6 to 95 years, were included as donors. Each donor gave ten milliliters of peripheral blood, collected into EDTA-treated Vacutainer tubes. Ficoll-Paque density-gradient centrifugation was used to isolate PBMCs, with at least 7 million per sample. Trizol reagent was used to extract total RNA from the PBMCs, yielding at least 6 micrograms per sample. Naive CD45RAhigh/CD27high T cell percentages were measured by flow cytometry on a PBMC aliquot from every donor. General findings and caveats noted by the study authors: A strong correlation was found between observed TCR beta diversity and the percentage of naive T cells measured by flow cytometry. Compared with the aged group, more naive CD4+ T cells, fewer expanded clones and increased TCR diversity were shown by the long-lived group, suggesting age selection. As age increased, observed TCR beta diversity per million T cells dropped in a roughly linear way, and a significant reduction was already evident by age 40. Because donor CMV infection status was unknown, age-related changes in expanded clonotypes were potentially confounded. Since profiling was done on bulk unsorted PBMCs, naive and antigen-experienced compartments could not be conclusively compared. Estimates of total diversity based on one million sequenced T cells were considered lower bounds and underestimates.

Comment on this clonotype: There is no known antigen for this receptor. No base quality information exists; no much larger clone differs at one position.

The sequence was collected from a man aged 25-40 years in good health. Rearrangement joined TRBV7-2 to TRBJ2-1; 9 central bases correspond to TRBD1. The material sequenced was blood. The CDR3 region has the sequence CASSKPGQGYNEQFF. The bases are TGTGCCAGCAGTAAACCGGGACAGGGTTACAATGAGCAGTTCTTC.